A selection of T cell receptor beta chains follows, all from one sample in a study of cytomegalovirus exposure and HLA in healthy donors. Using immunoSEQ multiplex PCR, the repertoire was profiled, and TCRdb retains in-frame clones only, with some absent. This table has 80,000 to 95,000 clones, roughly 74% appearing once. Sequenced material: PBMCs. The receptors were gathered from a woman between 18 and 29 years old in good health and CMV-seropositive. Each CDR3 is given with its conserved first and last residue. The D gene is left open where the match is weak. Clone size is given for some rows only: seen once, a few or many times, or a class if the clone is expanded.

V gene,D gene,clone size,J gene,CDR3 DNA,CDR3 protein
TRBV19,.,few,TRBJ1-1,TGTGCCAGTAGTATAGACGCGGGGAACACTGAAGCTTTCTTT,CASSIDAGNTEAFF
TRBV7-6,.,.,TRBJ1-1,TGTGCCAGCAGCTTCAACAGGAACACTGAAGCTTTCTTT,CASSFNRNTEAFF
TRBV10-3,TRBD2,.,TRBJ2-7,TGTGCCATCAGTGATAATCCGTTGTCGGGGGGGGGATACGAGCAGTACTTC,CAISDNPLSGGGYEQYF
TRBV6-4,.,.,TRBJ2-1,TGTGCCAGCAGTGACTCTGTGGAGAATGAGCAGTTCTTC,CASSDSVENEQFF
TRBV11-2,TRBD1,.,TRBJ1-5,TGTGCCAGCAGCTTAGGAGGGACAGGGTTTTATCAGCCCCAGCATTTT,CASSLGGTGFYQPQHF
TRBV29-1,.,.,TRBJ2-7,TGCAGCGTGGTCGGACCCGCGGGCGACGAGCAGTACTTC,CSVVGPAGDEQYF
TRBV11-1,TRBD2,.,TRBJ2-1,TGTGCCAGCAGCTTAGGGGGAGGGTCCTACAATGAGCAGTTCTTC,CASSLGGGSYNEQFF
TRBV27,.,few,TRBJ1-5,TGTGCCAGCAGTCCGGGATATAGCAATCAGCCCCAGCATTTT,CASSPGYSNQPQHF
TRBV28,TRBD2,.,TRBJ2-3,TGTGCCAGCAGTTTCCGGCTAGCGGGAGCAGGGGCAGATACGCAGTATTTT,CASSFRLAGAGADTQYF
TRBV20-1,.,once,TRBJ1-5,TGCAGTGCTAGGGCGGGGGGACCCCAGCATTTT,CSARAGGPQHF
TRBV28,.,many,TRBJ2-1,TGTGCCAGCAGTTTGGGGCTAGGGTATGAGCAGTTCTTC,CASSLGLGYEQFF
TRBV9,TRBD1,.,TRBJ2-2,TGTGCCAGCAGCGGGCAGAGGGGGCAGGGTAACACCGGGGAGCTGTTTTTT,CASSGQRGQGNTGELFF
TRBV7-3,TRBD2,.,TRBJ2-2,TGTGCCAGCAGTCGGCAACAGCGGGAGGGTTTCGGGGAGCTGTTTTTT,CASSRQQREGFGELFF
TRBV2,TRBD2,.,TRBJ2-1,TGTGCCAGCAGTGAGGCGCTAGCGGGAGAGCTGGGGCAGTTCTTC,CASSEALAGELGQFF
TRBV2,.,.,TRBJ1-1,TGTGCCAGCAATCAACAGGGACGGGGAGGGACTGAAGCTTTCTTT,CASNQQGRGGTEAFF
TRBV27,.,.,TRBJ2-1,TGTGCCAGCACTCGGGGTGGTGCCTACAATGAGCAGTTCTTC,CASTRGGAYNEQFF